The clone carrying this TCR beta chain was detected a few times. The antigen is undetermined. This entry is derived from a study of human T cells and chemical hapten exposure. Study summary: On approximately 2 cm by approximately 2 cm of upper inner arm skin, sensitization was performed with 2% DPC. Patients' scalps got diphenylcyclopropenone weekly throughout the roughly 25-week study. The study's findings and limits: Having alopecia, the donors may differ immunologically from healthy people.

Individual cDNA molecules received unique molecular identifiers in the library. From the RACE reads, TCRdb called clonotypes with MiXCR, one entry per CDR3 protein. The sample lists 270,000 or so distinct CDR3 sequences; roughly 8% were seen once. Time point: pre-sensitization, week 0. Treatment defined: therapeutic diphenylcyclopropenone sensitization with weekly scalp DPC. Looked up from germline, CDR1 is DFQATT and CDR2 is SNEGSKA (reference sequence). The V gene lost 7 bases and the J gene lost 6 bases, with 15 bases spanning the gap. The CDR3 runs 13 residues. The source was whole blood, collected in connection with sensitization to the hapten diphenylcyclopropenone (DPC). The chain recombines TRBV20-1 with TRBJ1-4; tentatively, D is TRBD1 (5 bases). This TCR derives from a man aged 18 to 30 with alopecia areata. Some clones in this sample may be carry-over from other donors' samples. The CDR3 DNA reads as TGCAGTGGAAGCCCCGGAGGGGATGAAAAACTGTTTTTT. This gives the protein CSGSPGGDEKLFF.